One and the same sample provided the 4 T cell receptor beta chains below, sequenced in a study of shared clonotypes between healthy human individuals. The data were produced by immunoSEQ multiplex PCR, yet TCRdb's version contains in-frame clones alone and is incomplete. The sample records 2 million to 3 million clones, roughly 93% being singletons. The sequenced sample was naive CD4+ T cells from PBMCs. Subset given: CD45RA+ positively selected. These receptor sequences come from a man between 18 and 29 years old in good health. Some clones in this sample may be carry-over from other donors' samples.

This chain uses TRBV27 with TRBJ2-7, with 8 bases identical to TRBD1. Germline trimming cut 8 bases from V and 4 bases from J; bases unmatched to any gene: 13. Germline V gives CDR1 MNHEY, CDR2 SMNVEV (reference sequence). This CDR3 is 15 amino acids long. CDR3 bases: TGTGCCAGCCGGTTAATGAGGCAGGGGGCTTACGAGCAGTACTTC. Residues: CASRLMRQGAYEQYF.

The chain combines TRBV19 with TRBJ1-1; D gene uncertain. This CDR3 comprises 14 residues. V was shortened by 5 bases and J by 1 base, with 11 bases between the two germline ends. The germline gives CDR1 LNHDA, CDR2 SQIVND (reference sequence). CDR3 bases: TGTGCCAGTAGTTCCACGTACAGGAACACTGAAGCTTTCTTT. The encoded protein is CASSSTYRNTEAFF. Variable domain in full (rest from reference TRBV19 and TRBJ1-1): DGGITQSPKYLFRKEGQNVTLSCEQNLNHDAMYWYRQDPGQGLRLIYYSQIVNDFQKGDIAEGYSVSREKKESFPLTVTSAQKNPTAFYLCASSSTYRNTEAFFGQGTRLTVV.

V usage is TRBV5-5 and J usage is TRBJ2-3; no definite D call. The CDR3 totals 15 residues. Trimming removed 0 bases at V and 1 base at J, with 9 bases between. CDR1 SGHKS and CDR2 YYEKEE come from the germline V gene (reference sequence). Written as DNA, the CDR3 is TGTGCCAGCAGCTTGGTTGGCGACGGCACAGATACGCAGTATTTT. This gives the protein CASSLVGDGTDTQYF. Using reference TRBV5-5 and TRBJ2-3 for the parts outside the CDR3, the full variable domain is DAGVTQSPTHLIKTRGQQVTLRCSPISGHKSVSWYQQVLGQGPQFIFQYYEKEERGRGNFPDRFSARQFPNYSSELNVNALLLGDSALYLCASSLVGDGTDTQYFGPGTRLTVL.

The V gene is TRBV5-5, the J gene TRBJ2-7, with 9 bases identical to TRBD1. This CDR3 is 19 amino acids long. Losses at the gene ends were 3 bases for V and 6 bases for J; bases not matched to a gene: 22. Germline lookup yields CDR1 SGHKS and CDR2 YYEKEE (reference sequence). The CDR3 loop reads CASSSPFGQGRGGQGEQYF. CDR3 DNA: TGTGCCAGCAGCTCCCCCTTTGGACAGGGGAGGGGAGGGCAAGGCGAGCAGTACTTC.